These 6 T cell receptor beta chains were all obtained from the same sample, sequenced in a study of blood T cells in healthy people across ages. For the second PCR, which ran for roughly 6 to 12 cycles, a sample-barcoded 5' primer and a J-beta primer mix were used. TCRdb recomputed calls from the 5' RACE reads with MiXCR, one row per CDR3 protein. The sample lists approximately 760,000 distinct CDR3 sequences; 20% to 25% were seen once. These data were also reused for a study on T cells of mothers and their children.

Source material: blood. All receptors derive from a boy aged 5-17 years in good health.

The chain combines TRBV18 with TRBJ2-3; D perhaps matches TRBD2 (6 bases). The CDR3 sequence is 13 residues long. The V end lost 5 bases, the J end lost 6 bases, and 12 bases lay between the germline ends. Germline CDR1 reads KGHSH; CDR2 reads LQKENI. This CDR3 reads CASSAGIRDTQYF. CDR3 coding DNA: TGTGCCAGCTCAGCGGGGATTAGGGATACGCAGTATTTT.

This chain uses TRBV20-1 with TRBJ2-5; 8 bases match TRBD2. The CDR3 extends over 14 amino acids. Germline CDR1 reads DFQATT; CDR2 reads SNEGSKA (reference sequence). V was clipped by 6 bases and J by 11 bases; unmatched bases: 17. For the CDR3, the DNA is TGCAGTGCATTGAGCGGAGCGGGGGCTGAAGAGCAGTACTTC. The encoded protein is CSALSGAGAEEQYF.

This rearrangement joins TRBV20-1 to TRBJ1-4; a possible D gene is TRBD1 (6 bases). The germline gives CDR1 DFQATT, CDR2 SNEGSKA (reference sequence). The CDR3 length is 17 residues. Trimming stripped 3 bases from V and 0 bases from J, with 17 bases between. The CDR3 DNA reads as TGCAGTGCTAGTTTACAGGGCGAGGCTGCAACTAATGAAAAACTGTTTTTT. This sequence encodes CSASLQGEAATNEKLFF.

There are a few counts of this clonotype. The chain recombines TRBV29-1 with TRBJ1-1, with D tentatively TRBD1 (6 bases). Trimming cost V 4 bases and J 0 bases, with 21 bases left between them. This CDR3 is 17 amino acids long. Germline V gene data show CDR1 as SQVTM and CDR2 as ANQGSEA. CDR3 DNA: TGCAGCGTTGGGCCATTTGACAGGTATTTGGTGAACACTGAAGCTTTCTTT. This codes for CSVGPFDRYLVNTEAFF.

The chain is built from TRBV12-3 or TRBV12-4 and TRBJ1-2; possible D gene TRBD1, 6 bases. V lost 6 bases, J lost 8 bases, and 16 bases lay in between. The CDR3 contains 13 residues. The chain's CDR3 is CASRSSQGTGYTF. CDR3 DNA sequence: TGTGCCAGCAGATCCTCGCAGGGGACCGGCTACACCTTC.

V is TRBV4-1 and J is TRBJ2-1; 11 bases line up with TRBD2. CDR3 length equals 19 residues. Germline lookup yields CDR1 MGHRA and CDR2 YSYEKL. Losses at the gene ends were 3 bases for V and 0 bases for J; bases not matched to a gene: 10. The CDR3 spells CASSHPRASGGSSYNEQFF. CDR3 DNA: TGCGCCAGCAGCCACCCGAGAGCTAGCGGGGGGAGCTCCTACAATGAGCAGTTCTTC.